This paragraph covers one T cell receptor (beta chain) sequence. Its antigen remains unidentified. PCR used 60 Vbeta primers and 13 Jbeta primers. In the original workflow: In a later analysis, approximately 73 million unique TCR beta chains included roughly 11 million shared by two or more donors. The repertoire was sequenced with immunoSEQ multiplex PCR; TCRdb's copy has only in-frame clones and lacks some. That table gives V, J and clone size, and the DNA gave D and trimming. The sample includes about 92,000 clones, roughly 80% of them seen just once. The sample comes from a study of cytomegalovirus exposure and HLA in healthy donors. General study points: Later on, analysis showed that most CMV-associated TCR beta chains appeared to be HLA-restricted. In vitro data verified a few CMV-associated chains as specific for CMV antigens.

Germline CDR1 reads MGHRA; CDR2 reads YSYEKL. The CDR3 spans 13 residues. V shed 0 bases and J shed 14 bases, with 13 bases lying between them. This sequence originates from a girl aged 2-10 years in good health and CMV-seropositive. Input material: PBMCs. The chain combines TRBV4-1 with TRBJ1-4, with a tentative D call TRBD1 (6 bases). For the CDR3, the DNA is TGCGCCAGCAGCCAAGAACAGGGTATTAGGCTGTTTTTT. Translated: CASSQEQGIRLFF.